This T cell receptor (beta chain) originates from a study of T cell responses to AZD1222 COVID-19 vaccine. The CDR3 has 13 residues. Germline assignment: CDR1 LNHDA and CDR2 SQIVND (reference sequence). With 0 bases removed from V and 9 bases from J, the gap between germline ends came to 8 bases. The repertoire was sequenced with immunoSEQ multiplex PCR; TCRdb's copy has only in-frame clones and lacks some. The sample records about 83,000 clones, around nine tenths being singletons. The sequenced sample was peripheral blood, obtained on day 0 of MenACWY control vaccination. This chain links TRBV19 with TRBJ2-2; D is unresolved. The receptor comes from an adult in good health. The CDR3: CASSIERNRELFF. Here the CDR3 DNA reads TGTGCCAGTAGTATAGAACGAAACCGGGAGCTGTTTTTT.